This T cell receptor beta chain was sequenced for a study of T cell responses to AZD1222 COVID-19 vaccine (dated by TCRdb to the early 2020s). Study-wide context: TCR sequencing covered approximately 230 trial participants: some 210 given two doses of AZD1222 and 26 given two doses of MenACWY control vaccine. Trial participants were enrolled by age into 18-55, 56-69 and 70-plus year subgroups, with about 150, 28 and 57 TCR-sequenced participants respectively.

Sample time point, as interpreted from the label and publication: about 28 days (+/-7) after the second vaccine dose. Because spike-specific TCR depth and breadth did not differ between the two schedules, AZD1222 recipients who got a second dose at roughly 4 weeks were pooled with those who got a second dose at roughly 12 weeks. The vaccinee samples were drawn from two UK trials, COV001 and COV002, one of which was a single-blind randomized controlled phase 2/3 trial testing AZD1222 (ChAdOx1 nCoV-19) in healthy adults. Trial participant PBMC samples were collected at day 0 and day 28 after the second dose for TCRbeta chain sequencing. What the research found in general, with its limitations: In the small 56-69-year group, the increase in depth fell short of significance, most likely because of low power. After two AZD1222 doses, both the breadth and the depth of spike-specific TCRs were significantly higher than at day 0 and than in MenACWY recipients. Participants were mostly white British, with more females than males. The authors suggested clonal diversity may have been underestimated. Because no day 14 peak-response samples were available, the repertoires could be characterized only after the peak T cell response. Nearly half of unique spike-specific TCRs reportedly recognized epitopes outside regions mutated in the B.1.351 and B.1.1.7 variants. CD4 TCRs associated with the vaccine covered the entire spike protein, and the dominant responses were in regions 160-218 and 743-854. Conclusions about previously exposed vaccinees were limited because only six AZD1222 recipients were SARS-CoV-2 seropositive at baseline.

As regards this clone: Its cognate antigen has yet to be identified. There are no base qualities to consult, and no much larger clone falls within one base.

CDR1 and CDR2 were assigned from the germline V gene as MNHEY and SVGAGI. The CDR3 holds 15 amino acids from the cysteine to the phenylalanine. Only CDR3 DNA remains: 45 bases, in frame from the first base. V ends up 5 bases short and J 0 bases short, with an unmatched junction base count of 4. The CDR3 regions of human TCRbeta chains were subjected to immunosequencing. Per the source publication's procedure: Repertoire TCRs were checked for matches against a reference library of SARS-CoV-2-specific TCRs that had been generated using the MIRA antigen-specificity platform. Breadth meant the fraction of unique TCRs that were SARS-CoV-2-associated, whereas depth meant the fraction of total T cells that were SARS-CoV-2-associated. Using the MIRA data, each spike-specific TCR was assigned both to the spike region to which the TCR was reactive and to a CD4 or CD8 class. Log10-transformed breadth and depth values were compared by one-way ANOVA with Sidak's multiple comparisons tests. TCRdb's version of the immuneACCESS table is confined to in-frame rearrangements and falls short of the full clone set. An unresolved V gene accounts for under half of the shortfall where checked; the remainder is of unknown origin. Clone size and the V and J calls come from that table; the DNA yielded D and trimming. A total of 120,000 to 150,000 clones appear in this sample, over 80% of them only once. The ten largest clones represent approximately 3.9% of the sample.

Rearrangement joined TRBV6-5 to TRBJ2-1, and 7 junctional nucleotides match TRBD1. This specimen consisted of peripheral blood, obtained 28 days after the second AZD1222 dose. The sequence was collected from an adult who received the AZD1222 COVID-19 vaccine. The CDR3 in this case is CASSPDRDSYNEQFF. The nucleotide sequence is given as TGTGCCAGCAGTCCCGACAGGGACTCCTACAATGAGCAGTTCTTC.